These 22 T cell receptor beta chains originate from one sample sequenced in a study of T-cell reconstitution after alpha-beta-depleted transplantation in children. Unique molecular identifiers were incorporated into the prepared TCRbeta library. TCRdb re-derived calls from the PCR reads in MiXCR, one entry per CDR3 protein. The sample carries about 500,000 distinct CDR3 sequences, 9.5% to 12% recorded once. The material sequenced was PBMCs, mostly from graft donor cells, taken 180 days after TCRalphabeta/CD19-depleted stem cell transplant. The receptors originated from a female patient aged 2-15 years who had a stem cell transplant for aplastic anemia, so the T cells may come from the graft donor.

This chain's CDR3 is CSVEGAVPQKETQYF. Written as DNA, the CDR3 is TGCAGCGTTGAAGGTGCAGTCCCACAGAAAGAGACCCAGTACTTC. The chain couples TRBV29-1 to TRBJ2-5; no definite D call. The CDR3 spans 15 residues. Trimming took off 1 base at V and 3 bases at J, with 15 bases between the two ends. Per the germline V gene, CDR1 is SQVTM and CDR2 is ANQGSEA.

The chain carries TRBV4-1 and TRBJ2-5, with 10 bases matching TRBD1. The germline V gene has CDR1 MGHRA and CDR2 YSYEKL. The CDR3 consists of 15 residues. The trim removed 3 bases at V and 5 bases at J, leaving 6 bases unmatched. DNA of the CDR3: TGCGCCAGCAGCCATACCGGGACAGGGGCCGAGACCCAGTACTTC. Translated, it gives CASSHTGTGAETQYF.

The gene calls are TRBV20-1 and TRBJ2-4; the D gene is possibly TRBD2 (5 bases). This CDR3 contains 19 residues. Trimming shortened V by 3 bases and J by 2 bases, and 26 bases separated the two germline ends. CDR1 and CDR2 (germline): DFQATT, SNEGSKA (reference sequence). The CDR3 is CSASTGLSGFRGSKNIQYF. CDR3 in DNA: TGCAGTGCTAGTACGGGTCTCTCGGGCTTCAGAGGGTCCAAAAACATTCAGTACTTC.

This clonotype was detected ten times or more. The gene calls are TRBV5-1 and TRBJ2-1; 10 bases agree with TRBD1. The germline V gene encodes CDR1 SGHRS and CDR2 YFSETQ. V dropped 9 bases and J dropped 7; count of bases not matched to a gene: 10. CDR3 length: 14 amino acids. The CDR3 bases are TGCGCCACCTCCGGGGGACAGGGGTTTAATGAGCAGTTCTTC. This sequence encodes CATSGGQGFNEQFF.

The CDR3 nucleotides read TGTGCCAGCAGTGAATTTAATGGTGGCGGCGCCTATGGCTACACCTTC. As protein: CASSEFNGGGAYGYTF. The V call is TRBV25-1, the J call TRBJ1-2, with no clear D. The ends were cut back, 1 base at V and 4 bases at J, with 16 bases in the middle. CDR1 and CDR2 from the germline V gene are MGHDK and SYGVNS. The CDR3 contains 16 residues.

The rearrangement uses TRBV29-1 and TRBJ2-3; TRBD1 aligns across 10 bases. From germline, CDR1 is SQVTM and CDR2 ANQGSEA. The CDR3 contains 13 residues. V lost 8 bases, J lost 7 bases, and 9 bases stayed unmatched. The CDR3 sequence: CSTRDRGQNTQYF. The CDR3 DNA follows: TGCAGCACCCGAGACAGGGGGCAAAATACGCAGTATTTT.

This clonotype was detected only a few times. This rearrangement joins TRBV20-1 to TRBJ1-2; perhaps TRBD1 as D (6 bases). Trimming cost V 8 bases and J 4 bases, with 17 bases left between them. CDR1 DFQATT and CDR2 SNEGSKA come from the germline V gene (reference sequence). CDR3 size: 13 residues. CDR3 region: CSFLSRTVYGYTF. CDR3 sequence (DNA): TGCAGTTTCCTTTCTCGGACAGTCTATGGCTACACCTTC.

This clonotype has a count of ten or more. The rearrangement links TRBV12-3 or TRBV12-4 to TRBJ2-7, with 10 bases lining up with TRBD1. This CDR3 has 14 amino acids. The junction had 8 bases not matched to a gene; V was cut back by 6 bases and J by 6 bases. CDR3 sequence (DNA): TGTGCCAGCAGCCCCGGACAGGGGGAGAGCGAGCAGTACTTC. This codes for CASSPGQGESEQYF.

This clonotype was found a few times. The gene calls are TRBV6-2 or TRBV6-3 and TRBJ2-7; D ambiguous. V was pared by 5 bases and J by 2 bases, with 13 bases between. The CDR3 contains 14 residues. From germline, CDR1 is MNHEY and CDR2 SVGEGT. The CDR3, as DNA: TGTGCCAGCAGTCCAGGCATAGGGCCCTACGAGCAGTACGTC. This encodes CASSPGIGPYEQYV.

V usage is TRBV28 and J usage is TRBJ2-2, with D unclear. Germline V gene sequence: CDR1 MDHEN, CDR2 SYDVKM. V was shortened by 3 bases and J by 4 bases, with 9 bases between the two germline ends. The CDR3 length is 14 residues. CDR3 region: CASSLNTRTGELFF. CDR3 bases: TGTGCCAGCAGTTTGAACACTCGCACCGGGGAGCTGTTTTTT.

The rearrangement uses TRBV5-1 and TRBJ2-7; D may match TRBD1 or TRBD2 (5 bases each). Germline values: CDR1 SGHRS, CDR2 YFSETQ. The ends were cut back, 0 bases at V and 5 bases at J, with 9 bases in the middle. This CDR3 is 13 amino acids long. In DNA, the CDR3 is TGCGCCAGCAGCTTGGTGGGGGTTAACGAGCAGTACTTC. Protein sequence: CASSLVGVNEQYF.

This clonotype was detected a few times. The rearrangement links TRBV2 to TRBJ2-1; D not resolved. V lost 5 bases, J lost 1 base, and 9 bases lay in between. Germline CDR1 SNHLY, CDR2 FYNNEI. This CDR3 is 14 amino acids long. The CDR3 DNA reads TGTGCCAGCAGTCTGACTCATTCCTACAATGAGCAGTTCTTC. This codes for CASSLTHSYNEQFF.

This clonotype occurred many times. This rearrangement joins TRBV5-1 to TRBJ1-6; 7 nucleotides match TRBD1. This CDR3 is 14 amino acids long. Germline-derived CDR1 and CDR2 are SGHRS and YFSETQ. V dropped 1 base and J dropped 8; count of bases not matched to a gene: 3. The CDR3 reads CASSLTGVDSPLHF. Written as DNA, the CDR3 is TGCGCCAGCAGCTTGACAGGGGTAGATTCACCCCTCCACTTT. Full variable domain (rest looked up from reference TRBV5-1 and TRBJ1-6): KAGVTQTPRYLIKTRGQQVTLSCSPISGHRSVSWYQQTPGQGLQFLFEYFSETQRNKGNFPGRFSGRQFSNSRSEMNVSTLELGDSALYLCASSLTGVDSPLHFGNGTRLTVT.

This rearrangement joins TRBV6-1 to TRBJ2-7, with 10 bases aligning to TRBD2. The V and J ends lost 6 bases and 0 bases, in that order; junction bases with no gene match: 5. The germline V gene encodes CDR1 MNHNS and CDR2 SASEGT. This CDR3 is 15 amino acids long. DNA of the CDR3: TGTGCCAGCAGACGAGCGGGAGGGTACTCCTACGAGCAGTACTTC. It yields the protein CASRRAGGYSYEQYF.

The sample holds many counts of this clonotype. The rearrangement links TRBV6-5 to TRBJ1-2, with D possibly being TRBD1 (5 bases). Germline V gives CDR1 MNHEY, CDR2 SVGAGI. The CDR3 length is 17 residues. V lost 8 bases to trimming and J lost 2 bases, with 24 bases between them. CDR3 nucleotides: TGTGCCAGCGTCCGAAGGTCTTCGGACACTGCAAACTATGGCTACACCTTC. Its protein is CASVRRSSDTANYGYTF.

This clonotype was found a few times. The chain joins TRBV7-2 to TRBJ2-3; D uncertain. Germline V gene lookup returns CDR1 SGHTA and CDR2 FQGNSA. This CDR3 has 16 residues. Trimming pared 4 bases from V and 3 bases from J, leaving 17 bases between. The CDR3, as DNA: TGTGCCAGCAGCTACGTGGTGGGCGTGATGACAGATACGCAGTATTTT. This sequence encodes CASSYVVGVMTDTQYF.

Ten or more counts support this clonotype. The rearrangement links TRBV5-5 to TRBJ2-3; D remains ambiguous. CDR1 is SGHKS, CDR2 YYEKEE, per germline (reference sequence). The V end was cut by 5 bases, the J end by 5 bases, with 6 bases between. The CDR3 has 11 residues. CDR3 in amino acids: CASRMEDTQYF. The CDR3 coding sequence is TGTGCCAGCAGGATGGAAGATACGCAGTATTTT. The full variable domain, its missing parts supplied by reference TRBV5-5 and TRBJ2-3, is DAGVTQSPTHLIKTRGQQVTLRCSPISGHKSVSWYQQVLGQGPQFIFQYYEKEERGRGNFPDRFSARQFPNYSSELNVNALLLGDSALYLCASRMEDTQYFGPGTRLTVL.

This clonotype was observed many times. This chain uses TRBV7-2 with TRBJ2-3; tentatively, D is TRBD2 (5 bases). Germline loops: CDR1 SGHTA, CDR2 FQGNSA. The CDR3 is 16 amino acids. The V and J ends lost 0 bases and 1 base respectively, with 11 bases between them. Written as DNA, the CDR3 is TGTGCCAGCAGCTTAGCGAGGCGGGCTGGCACAGATACGCAGTATTTT. Protein product: CASSLARRAGTDTQYF.

This clonotype has a handful of counts. This rearrangement joins TRBV14 to TRBJ2-3; no definite D call. V dropped 0 bases and J dropped 3 bases, with 13 bases sitting between them. CDR3 length equals 16 residues. CDR1 and CDR2 (germline): SGHDN, FVKESK. CDR3 region: CASSQDPGRRTDTQYF. DNA of the CDR3: TGTGCCAGCAGCCAAGATCCCGGTCGCAGGACAGATACGCAGTATTTT.

The J gene is TRBJ2-7, the V gene TRBV3-1; a weak D match, TRBD2 (5 bases). Deletions cut 4 bases from V and 2 bases from J, with 12 bases between. CDR3 length: 14 amino acids. Germline V gene lookup returns CDR1 LGHDT and CDR2 YNNKEL (reference sequence). This CDR3 reads CASSRGERAYEQYF. For the CDR3, the DNA is TGTGCCAGCAGCCGGGGAGAGAGGGCCTACGAGCAGTACTTC.

The V gene is TRBV6-5, the J gene TRBJ1-5, with D unclear. Trimming took off 4 bases at V and 8 bases at J, with 15 bases between the two ends. The CDR3 loop spans 14 amino acids. Germline V gene lookup returns CDR1 MNHEY and CDR2 SVGAGI. The CDR3 bases are TGTGCCAGCAGTTCCGTTGCGGAGGCCGAGCCCCAGCATTTT. It codes for CASSSVAEAEPQHF.

This clonotype was counted ten times or more. The chain has TRBV7-2 and TRBJ1-2; no reliable D call. From germline, CDR1 is SGHTA and CDR2 FQGNSA. The CDR3 runs 13 residues. The V gene lost 1 base and the J gene lost 5 bases, with 8 bases spanning the gap. CDR3 nucleotides: TGTGCCAGCAGCTTAGGCGGCAGTTATGGCTACACCTTC. It is translated as CASSLGGSYGYTF.